Listed here are 8 T cell receptor beta chains from one sample, sequenced in a study of blood T cell repertoires in COVID-19. Profiling relied on immunoSEQ multiplex PCR, and the TCRdb table lists in-frame clones only, not all of them. The data show about 150,000 clones, roughly 80% seen once. The source material was peripheral blood. These receptors all stem from a woman aged 55 to 70 with COVID-19, enrolled during active disease.

This clone came up once. The chain joins TRBV6-6 to TRBJ1-1; 7 positions agree with TRBD1. Germline trimming cut 4 bases from V and 4 bases from J; bases unmatched to any gene: 6. The germline V gene has CDR1 MNHNY and CDR2 SVGAGI (reference sequence). The CDR3 is 14 amino acids. The DNA for the CDR3 is TGTGCCAGCAGTTTCGACAGGGCGGGCACTGAAGCTTTCTTT. As protein: CASSFDRAGTEAFF.

This clone was observed a single time. CDR3 sequence (DNA): TGTGCCAGCAGTTCCGGACTAGCGGGGGGAGTACAAGAGACCCAGTACTTC. Protein product: CASSSGLAGGVQETQYF. The chain recombines TRBV5-8 with TRBJ2-5, with 14 nucleotides matching TRBD2. V lost 5 bases and J lost 2; bases outside the gene matches: 8. CDR1 SGHTS and CDR2 YDEGEE come from the germline V gene. The CDR3 has 17 amino acids. The complete variable domain, with remaining parts taken from reference TRBV5-8 and TRBJ2-5, reads EAGVTQSPTHLIKTRGQQATLRCSPISGHTSVYWYQQALGLGLQFLLWYDEGEERNRGNFPPRFSGRQFPNYSSELNVNALELEDSALYLCASSSGLAGGVQETQYFGPGTRLLVL.

The CDR3 DNA is TGTGCCAGCAGTCAAGGGGGCAGCCAGCCCCAGCATTTT. Protein sequence: CASSQGGSQPQHF. The chain joins TRBV11-2 to TRBJ1-5; 7 bases match TRBD1. The CDR3 runs 13 residues. V dropped 6 bases and J dropped 7; count of bases not matched to a gene: 6. Germline assignment: CDR1 SGHAT and CDR2 FQNNGV.

The V gene is TRBV3-1 (or the pseudogene TRBV3-2), the J gene TRBJ1-1; D is possibly TRBD1 (5 bases). Per the germline V gene, CDR1 is LGHDT and CDR2 is YNNKEL (reference sequence). The CDR3 consists of 14 residues. Trimming took off 6 bases at V and 7 bases at J, with 18 bases between the two ends. The CDR3 bases are TGTGCCAGCAGACCCGCAGGGAAAGGGAATGAAGCTTTCTTT. Translated, it gives CASRPAGKGNEAFF.

The J gene is TRBJ1-2, the V gene TRBV25-1; a possible D gene is TRBD1 (5 bases). Trimming cost V 6 bases and J 2 bases, with 13 bases left between them. Germline V gene sequence: CDR1 MGHDK, CDR2 SYGVNS. CDR3 length: 14 residues. The CDR3 loop is CASSPKGLNYGYTF. As DNA, the CDR3 is TGTGCCAGCAGCCCAAAGGGGTTAAACTATGGCTACACCTTC.

The chain links TRBV6-5 to TRBJ1-1, with no clear D. The germline gives CDR1 MNHEY, CDR2 SVGAGI. Trimming took 2 bases from V and 0 from J, leaving 10 bases between them. The CDR3 is 15 amino acids. Here the CDR3 reads CASSYTANLNTEAFF. CDR3 nucleotides: TGTGCCAGCAGTTACACCGCTAATCTGAACACTGAAGCTTTCTTT.

V gene TRBV5-1 combines with J gene TRBJ2-2; 8 nucleotides match TRBD1. Germline V gives CDR1 SGHRS, CDR2 YFSETQ. The junction had 8 bases not matched to a gene; V was cut back by 3 bases and J by 7 bases. The CDR3 consists of 15 residues. This CDR3 is CASSSRTGKGGELFF. CDR3 DNA sequence: TGCGCCAGCAGCTCACGGACAGGGAAGGGCGGGGAGCTGTTTTTT.

This sequence joins TRBV7-9 and TRBJ1-4; unclear D gene. The germline V gene encodes CDR1 SEHNR and CDR2 FQNEAQ (reference sequence). V was cut by 3 bases and J by 6 bases, with 11 bases left in between. This CDR3 has 14 residues. The CDR3 here is CASSFSLTDEKLFF. The CDR3 DNA reads TGTGCCAGCAGCTTTAGTCTTACGGATGAAAAACTGTTTTTT.